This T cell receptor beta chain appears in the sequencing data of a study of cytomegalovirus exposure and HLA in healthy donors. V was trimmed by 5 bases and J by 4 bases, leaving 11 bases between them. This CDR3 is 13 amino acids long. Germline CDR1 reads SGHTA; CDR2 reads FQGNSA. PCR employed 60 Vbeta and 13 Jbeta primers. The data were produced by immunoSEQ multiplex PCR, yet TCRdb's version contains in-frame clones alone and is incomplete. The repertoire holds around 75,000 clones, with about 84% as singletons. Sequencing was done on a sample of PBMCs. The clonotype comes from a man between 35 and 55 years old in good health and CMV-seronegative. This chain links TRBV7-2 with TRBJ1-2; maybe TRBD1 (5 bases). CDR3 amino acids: CASSPDSFYGYTF. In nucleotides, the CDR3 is TGTGCCAGCAGCCCTGACAGTTTCTATGGCTACACCTTC.